These T cell receptor beta chains were read from a single sample in a study of OX40 agonist ivuxolimab in advanced cancers. Clones were read by immunoSEQ multiplex PCR, and TCRdb kept only the in-frame ones, dropping some. The sample consists of approximately 20,000 clones, 78% of them appearing once. Sequencing was performed on CD4+ or CD8+ T cells sorted from blood, taken in a trial of the OX40 agonist ivuxolimab. All receptors derive from an adult with an advanced solid tumor such as melanoma, head and neck, liver or kidney cancer. The CDR3 runs from the conserved cysteine through the conserved F or W. A D gene is named only where the DNA matches it firmly. Some rows have no size entry. The others give once, few or many, or a class for an expanded clone.

v_gene	d_gene	j_gene	abundance	CDR3nt	CDR3aa
TRBV19	-	TRBJ2-7	-	TGTGCCAGTAGTATTAATGGGGTCTACGAGCAGTACTTC	CASSINGVYEQYF
TRBV7-2	-	TRBJ2-1	-	TGTGCCAGCAGCCCATCGATTGAGCAGTTCTTC	CASSPSIEQFF
TRBV7-9	TRBD1	TRBJ2-7	medium-sized	TGTGCCAGCAGCCCCAGGACAGGGAGCTACGAGCAGTACTTC	CASSPRTGSYEQYF
TRBV27	TRBD2	TRBJ2-1	few	TGTGCCAGCAGTTTACAAGTAAACGGGCGGGAGGGGTACAATGAGCAGTTCTTC	CASSLQVNGREGYNEQFF
TRBV7-9	TRBD1	TRBJ1-3	-	TGTGCCAGCAGCTCGAACGACAGGGACTATAGCTCTGGAAACACCATATATTTT	CASSSNDRDYSSGNTIYF
TRBV7-8	TRBD1	TRBJ1-1	-	TGTGCCAGCAGCTTAGCCCCGGTGGGACCCAGGGGGACTGAAGCTTTCTTT	CASSLAPVGPRGTEAFF
TRBV2	-	TRBJ2-7	-	TGTGCCAGCAGCACCCCGACGATGATTCGCGACGAGCAGTACTTC	CASSTPTMIRDEQYF
TRBV4-1	-	TRBJ1-5	few	TGCGCCAGCAGTTATGTGGGCAGCAATCAGCCCCAGCATTTT	CASSYVGSNQPQHF
TRBV19	-	TRBJ2-7	-	TGTGCCAGTAGTATGGTGGTGGGGGGCTTCTACGAGCAGTACTTC	CASSMVVGGFYEQYF
TRBV7-6	-	TRBJ2-1	-	TGTGCCAGCAGACACTCCGGAAAGGTAAGGCGATACAATGAGCAGTTCTTC	CASRHSGKVRRYNEQFF
TRBV5-6	-	TRBJ1-3	-	TGTGCCAGCAGCTTGGTGACGGGGGCCGACTCTGGAAACACCATATATTTT	CASSLVTGADSGNTIYF
TRBV12-5	-	TRBJ2-1	-	TGTGCTAGTGGTTTGGCCATAAATGAGCAGTTCTTC	CASGLAINEQFF
TRBV6-1	-	TRBJ1-3	-	TGTGCCAGCAGTGTGGGGACCAACTCTGGAAACACCATATATTTT	CASSVGTNSGNTIYF
TRBV29-1	TRBD1	TRBJ2-7	few	TGCAGCGTTGAAGCCCGGGACAGGTCTGGCCTAAGGACCTACGAGCAGTACTTC	CSVEARDRSGLRTYEQYF
TRBV19	-	TRBJ1-1	-	TGTGCCAGTAGGGGCACAGGGAACACTGAAGCTTTCTTT	CASRGTGNTEAFF
TRBV4-1	-	TRBJ1-1	once	TGCGCCAGCAGCCAAGGGCCCCGAGGCACTGAAGCTTTCTTT	CASSQGPRGTEAFF
TRBV6-5	TRBD1	TRBJ2-5	-	TGTGCCAGCAGTTCCAGGGGGCAGGAGGAGACCCAGTACTTC	CASSSRGQEETQYF
TRBV6-1	-	TRBJ2-7	-	TGTGCCAGCACCGCATGGGACTACGAGCAGTACTTC	CASTAWDYEQYF
TRBV30	-	TRBJ1-5	many	TGTGCCTGGAGTGTATGGGAGGATCAGCCCCAGCATTTT	CAWSVWEDQPQHF
TRBV4-1	-	TRBJ2-7	-	TGCGCCAGCAGCCAATCTGTTTACTACGAGCAGTACTTC	CASSQSVYYEQYF
TRBV2	-	TRBJ1-2	medium-sized	TGTGCCAGCAGTGATGGGACCGAATTCTATGGCTACACCTTC	CASSDGTEFYGYTF
TRBV11-2	-	TRBJ1-5	few	TGTGCCAGCATAGGGTTTTGGAGTAATCAGCCCCAGCATTTT	CASIGFWSNQPQHF
TRBV6-1	-	TRBJ1-2	-	TGTGCCAGCAGTGAAGGGGGTTATGGCTACACCTTC	CASSEGGYGYTF
TRBV2	TRBD1	TRBJ1-3	-	TGTGCCAGCAGTCCCGGGGACAGATTATTTGGAAACACCATATATTTT	CASSPGDRLFGNTIYF
TRBV11-2	-	TRBJ2-1	-	TGTGCCAGCAGCTTAACAGGGTCGGCGTCCAACTCCTACAATGAGCAGTTCTTC	CASSLTGSASNSYNEQFF
TRBV19	-	TRBJ1-1	few	TGTGCCACCGGGACATCGATCACTGAAGCTTTCTTT	CATGTSITEAFF
TRBV18	TRBD2	TRBJ2-7	-	TGTGCCAGCTCACCACGACTAGCGGGAAGGAGGTATCCCTACGAGCAGTACTTC	CASSPRLAGRRYPYEQYF
TRBV5-6	TRBD1	TRBJ2-7	-	TGTGCCAGCAGCACGGACCGGGACAGGGGTAGAGAGCAGTACTTC	CASSTDRDRGREQYF
TRBV27	-	TRBJ1-3	-	TGTGCCAGCAGTCCCTCGGGGGGTGGATTTGGAAACACCATATATTTT	CASSPSGGGFGNTIYF
TRBV7-3	-	TRBJ1-1	-	TGTGCCAGCAGCTTAAATCCCCCCGCGATGAACACTGAAGCTTTCTTT	CASSLNPPAMNTEAFF
TRBV4-1	TRBD1	TRBJ2-2	few	TGCGCCAGCAGCCGACTTATTCAGGGGGAGATCGGGGAGCTGTTTTTT	CASSRLIQGEIGELFF
TRBV27	-	TRBJ1-1	-	TGTGCCAGCAGTGACTGGCCGGGCGCTGAAGCTTTCTTT	CASSDWPGAEAFF
TRBV4-2	-	TRBJ1-1	-	TGTGCCAGCAGCCAAGATGTGAGCACTGAAGCTTTCTTT	CASSQDVSTEAFF
TRBV1	-	TRBJ2-3	-	TGCACCTTCTTAGATGGACTCAGAGATACGCAGTATTTT	CTFLDGLRDTQYF